Each of the 28 T cell receptor beta chains below was sequenced from the same sample in a study of shared clonotypes between healthy human individuals. Sequencing was performed with immunoSEQ multiplex PCR; in TCRdb, only in-frame clones are kept and a portion is missing. The sample has around 530,000 clones, 70% to 80% seen once. The material sequenced was PBMCs. Receptors originate from a woman in her forties in good health. Some clones in this sample may be carry-over from other donors' samples.

There are a few counts of this clone. Within the sample, other DNA sequences also encode this same CDR3. The V call is TRBV5-6, the J call TRBJ2-7, with a weak D call TRBD2 (5 bases). V lost 0 bases, J lost 7 bases, and 8 bases lay in between. The CDR3 loop spans 12 amino acids. Germline loops: CDR1 SGHDT, CDR2 YYEEEE. The CDR3 DNA reads as TGTGCCAGCAGCTTGGGGGGAGCGGAGCAGTACTTC. As protein: CASSLGGAEQYF.

The V and J genes are TRBV29-1 and TRBJ1-2; perhaps TRBD1 as D (6 bases). The CDR3 has 13 amino acids. Germline V gene lookup returns CDR1 SQVTM and CDR2 ANQGSEA. V was pared by 3 bases and J by 4 bases, with 12 bases between. The chain's CDR3 is CSVDWGLGYGYTF. CDR3 nucleotides: TGCAGCGTTGATTGGGGGCTGGGCTATGGCTACACCTTC.

This sequence joins TRBV28 and TRBJ2-1, with 12 nucleotides matching TRBD2. The CDR3 has 19 residues. Germline V lookup: CDR1 MDHEN, CDR2 SYDVKM. V trimming: 5 bases; J trimming: 3 bases; junction bases outside the gene matches: 14. The CDR3 DNA sequence: TGTGCCAGCAGTGTCCTGGGACTAGCGGGTCATTCCCTCTACAATGAGCAGTTCTTC. Encoded protein: CASSVLGLAGHSLYNEQFF. Full variable domain (remainder filled in from reference TRBV28 and TRBJ2-1): DVKVTQSSRYLVKRTGEKVFLECVQDMDHENMFWYRQDPGLGLRLIYFSYDVKMKEKGDIPEGYSVSREKKERFSLILESASTNQTSMYLCASSVLGLAGHSLYNEQFFGPGTRLTVL.

As to this clone: The same CDR3 also results from other DNA sequences found in this sample. The rearrangement joins TRBV15 to TRBJ2-5; 11 nucleotides match TRBD2. V was clipped by 1 base and J by 4 bases; unmatched bases: 5. Germline-derived CDR1 and CDR2 are LNHNV and YYDKDF (reference sequence). The CDR3 runs 16 residues. The chain's CDR3 is CATSRALAGGGETQYF. In nucleotides, the CDR3 is TGTGCCACCAGCAGAGCGCTAGCGGGAGGAGGAGAGACCCAGTACTTC.

CDR3 region: CASSLVSSPNTGELFF. In DNA form, the CDR3 reads TGTGCCAGCAGCTTAGTGAGTAGTCCGAACACCGGGGAGCTGTTTTTT. This chain joins TRBV11-2 and TRBJ2-2; D is unclear. V lost 1 base and J lost 0, with 9 bases in between. Germline V lookup: CDR1 SGHAT, CDR2 FQNNGV. CDR3 size: 16 residues.

The rearrangement links TRBV9 to TRBJ2-7, with unresolved D. Trimming removed 0 bases from V and 4 bases from J, with 11 bases in between. CDR1 is SGDLS, CDR2 YYNGEE, per germline. The CDR3 totals 14 residues. Here the CDR3 DNA reads TGTGCCAGCAGCGTAGGACCCGAGCCATACGAGCAGTACTTC. Its protein product is CASSVGPEPYEQYF.

V and J are TRBV7-9 and TRBJ1-6, with unresolved D. Germline CDR1 and CDR2: SEHNR and FQNEAQ (reference sequence). CDR3 length equals 12 residues. Trimming took off 1 base at V and 10 bases at J, with 5 bases between the two ends. Here the CDR3 DNA reads TGTGCCAGCAGCTTAGATGGGTCACCCCTCCACTTT. The encoded protein is CASSLDGSPLHF.

This clone came up a few times. The V and J genes are TRBV7-9 and TRBJ2-1; D tentatively fits TRBD1 or TRBD2 (5 bases each). V dropped 0 bases and J dropped 6 bases, with 9 bases sitting between them. The germline V gene encodes CDR1 SEHNR and CDR2 FQNEAQ (reference sequence). The CDR3 contains 14 residues. The CDR3 reads CASSLAWGFNEQFF. CDR3 coding DNA: TGTGCCAGCAGCTTAGCGTGGGGGTTCAATGAGCAGTTCTTC.

The V gene is TRBV28, the J gene TRBJ1-1; unclear D gene. The CDR3 consists of 11 residues. Trimming took 8 bases from V and 3 from J, leaving 7 bases between them. Germline values: CDR1 MDHEN, CDR2 SYDVKM. In nucleotides, the CDR3 is TGTGCCAGCGTAAAGCACACTGAAGCTTTCTTT. It specifies CASVKHTEAFF.

The gene calls are TRBV29-1 and TRBJ1-3; D is undetermined. CDR1 and CDR2 (germline): SQVTM, ANQGSEA. Trimming took 4 bases from V and 4 from J, leaving 8 bases between them. This CDR3 region has 12 residues. CDR3 region: CSVGGIGNTIYF. The DNA of the CDR3 is TGCAGCGTTGGTGGAATAGGAAACACCATATATTTT.

J is TRBJ2-3 and V is TRBV30, with 8 positions matching TRBD2. The CDR3 loop spans 13 amino acids. V was clipped by 2 bases and J by 4 bases; unmatched bases: 2. Per the germline V gene, CDR1 is GTSNPN and CDR2 is SVGIG (reference sequence). The DNA of the CDR3 is TGTGCCTGGAGTAGCGGGAGCCCAGATACGCAGTATTTT. It translates to CAWSSGSPDTQYF.

The chain links TRBV5-1 to TRBJ1-4; TRBD1 aligns across 10 bases. J lost 4 bases, V lost 4 bases, and 10 bases had no gene match. There are 17 residues in the CDR3. Germline CDR1 SGHRS, CDR2 YFSETQ. The CDR3 protein is CASSRGQGPPRNEKLFF. CDR3 nucleotides: TGCGCCAGCAGCAGGGGACAGGGGCCACCCCGTAATGAAAAACTGTTTTTT.

The chain couples TRBV5-1 to TRBJ2-7; TRBD2 aligns across 11 bases. The V and J ends lost 2 bases and 5 bases, in that order; junction bases with no gene match: 0. This CDR3 comprises 13 residues. Germline V gene lookup returns CDR1 SGHRS and CDR2 YFSETQ. The CDR3 is CASSLLAGDEQYF. In nucleotides, the CDR3 is TGCGCCAGCAGCTTACTAGCGGGAGACGAGCAGTACTTC.

This clone was detected once. The chain couples TRBV7-8 to TRBJ2-7, with 8 bases identical to TRBD1. V lost 5 bases and J lost 6; bases outside the gene matches: 3. CDR3 length: 12 amino acids. CDR1 is SGHVS, CDR2 FQNEAQ, per germline. The CDR3 coding sequence is TGTGCCAGCAGCATGACAGGGGTCGAGCAGTACTTC. Its translation: CASSMTGVEQYF.

The gene calls are TRBV4-3 and TRBJ1-2; no clear D gene. The germline V and J ends were trimmed by 1 base and 7 bases, with 16 bases remaining between them. The CDR3 length is 15 residues. Germline CDR1 reads LGHNA; CDR2 reads YSLEER. The CDR3 DNA is TGCGCCAGCAGCCAAGTCTGGGCTGGGCTAGGTGGCTACACCTTC. Translation: CASSQVWAGLGGYTF.

On this clone: It differs at one base from a far larger clone, so likely a read error. This chain's CDR3 is CASSGSAGVYGYTF. As DNA, the CDR3 is TGTGCCAGCAGTGGCTCAGCAGGGGTTTATGGCTACACCTTC. The chain recombines TRBV6-4 with TRBJ1-2, with D possibly matching TRBD1 (6 bases). The CDR3 is 14 residues long. CDR1 MRHNA and CDR2 SNTAGT come from the germline V gene. V dropped 4 bases and J dropped 5 bases, with 14 bases sitting between them.

The V and J genes are TRBV18 and TRBJ2-5; weak D call: TRBD1 (6 bases). The CDR3 is made up of 12 amino acids. Trimming left V 4 bases short and J 5 bases short, with 8 bases between. Per the germline V gene, CDR1 is KGHSH and CDR2 is LQKENI. The CDR3 here is CASSRQGETQYF. The DNA for the CDR3 is TGTGCCAGCTCACGTCAGGGGGAGACCCAGTACTTC.

The chain recombines TRBV2 with TRBJ2-1; 7 positions match TRBD1. The CDR3 consists of 14 residues. Germline V gives CDR1 SNHLY, CDR2 FYNNEI. V lost 4 bases, J lost 7 bases, and 7 bases stayed unmatched. CDR3 in amino acids: CASSVNTGVNEQFF. The CDR3 DNA reads TGTGCCAGCAGTGTGAACACAGGGGTGAATGAGCAGTTCTTC.

This chain connects TRBV15 to TRBJ2-5; tentative D call: TRBD2 (5 bases). Germline CDR1 is LNHNV and CDR2 is YYDKDF (reference sequence). V lost 3 bases and J 7 bases, leaving 15 bases between the germline ends. The CDR3 consists of 14 residues. CDR3 protein: CATSRIREDGTQYF. The CDR3, as DNA: TGTGCCACCAGCAGGATCCGGGAAGATGGGACCCAGTACTTC.

This CDR3 reads CASSNTGTSYEQYF. The CDR3 DNA follows: TGTGCCAGTAGTAACACCGGGACTAGCTACGAGCAGTACTTC. V gene TRBV19 combines with J gene TRBJ2-7, with 8 bases matching TRBD2. Germline V gene lookup returns CDR1 LNHDA and CDR2 SQIVND (reference sequence). With 4 bases clipped from V and 3 bases from J, the junction kept 5 bases outside the gene matches. There are 14 residues in the CDR3.

This clone was picked up many times. CDR3 region: CASSWGQNYGYTF. The CDR3 DNA is TGTGCCAGCAGCTGGGGACAAAACTATGGCTACACCTTC. The V and J genes are TRBV7-9 and TRBJ1-2; D possibly corresponds to TRBD1 (6 bases). The CDR3 contains 13 residues. The ends were cut back, 4 bases at V and 2 bases at J, with 8 bases in the middle. Germline CDR1 SEHNR, CDR2 FQNEAQ (reference sequence).

V usage is TRBV5-6 and J usage is TRBJ2-2; TRBD1 or TRBD2 may be the D gene (6 bases each). V was pared by 1 base and J by 8 bases, with 12 bases between. This CDR3 region has 14 residues. CDR1 and CDR2 (germline): SGHDT, YYEEEE. For the CDR3, the DNA is TGTGCCAGCAGCTTGAGGGGGGCGCCGGGGGAGCTGTTTTTT. This sequence encodes CASSLRGAPGELFF.

The rearrangement links TRBV6-1 to TRBJ1-3; possibly TRBD1 for D (5 bases). Germline CDR1 and CDR2: MNHNS and SASEGT. The CDR3 loop spans 15 amino acids. Trimming shortened V by 2 bases and J by 2 bases, and 10 bases separated the two germline ends. DNA of the CDR3: TGTGCCAGCAGTGAACTCCTGGGGGCTGGAAACACCATATATTTT. This encodes CASSELLGAGNTIYF.

The chain uses TRBV30 and TRBJ1-6, with unresolved D. Germline CDR1 is GTSNPN and CDR2 is SVGIG (reference sequence). The ends were cut back, 2 bases at V and 3 bases at J, with 5 bases in the middle. The CDR3 spans 13 residues. CDR3 sequence: CAWSSFYNSPLHF. Written as DNA, the CDR3 is TGTGCCTGGAGTTCGTTCTATAATTCACCCCTCCACTTT.

The CDR3 spells CASSPGRAVEQFF. For the CDR3, the DNA is TGCGCCAGCAGCCCCGGGAGGGCCGTGGAGCAGTTCTTC. The chain recombines TRBV4-3 with TRBJ2-1, with 8 bases lining up with TRBD2. The CDR3 totals 13 residues. Germline CDR1 LGHNA, CDR2 YSLEER. Germline trimming cut 4 bases from V and 10 bases from J; bases unmatched to any gene: 6.

CDR3 amino acids: CASSVGTSGSTDTQYF. The CDR3 nucleotides read TGTGCCAGCAGTGTAGGGACTAGCGGAAGCACAGATACGCAGTATTTT. The genes are TRBV25-1 and TRBJ2-3, with 11 positions matching TRBD2. Trimming removed 4 bases from V and 0 bases from J; junction bases left unmatched: 3. Germline V gene sequence: CDR1 MGHDK, CDR2 SYGVNS. The CDR3 is 16 residues long. Looking up the rest from reference TRBV25-1 and TRBJ2-3 gives the full variable domain: EADIYQTPRYLVIGTGKKITLECSQTMGHDKMYWYQQDPGMELHLIHYSYGVNSTEKGDLSSESTVSRIRTEHFPLTLESARPSHTSQYLCASSVGTSGSTDTQYFGPGTRLTVL.

The rearrangement uses TRBV2 and TRBJ2-7; D is uncertain. The CDR3 contains 12 residues. CDR1 is SNHLY and CDR2 is FYNNEI in the germline V gene. The ends were cut back, 6 bases at V and 3 bases at J, with 9 bases in the middle. The CDR3 region is CASRLLSYEQYF. In DNA, the CDR3 is TGTGCCAGCAGACTCCTTAGCTACGAGCAGTACTTC.

This clone appeared a single time. At one boundary the junction diverges from the germline segment, which might be a read error. The sample holds other DNA sequences that translate to the same CDR3. The J gene is TRBJ2-1, the V gene TRBV5-4, with no clear D. This CDR3 region has 16 residues. CDR1 and CDR2 from the germline V gene are SGHNT and YYREEE (reference sequence). In DNA form, the CDR3 reads TGTGCAAGCAGCTTGGATCCCGGACCCCAGGTGAATGAGCAGTTCTTC. Protein sequence: CASSLDPGPQVNEQFF.